In its sample, the clone carrying this T cell receptor (beta chain) ranks as medium-sized. Its target is not known. This sample was taken from a study of T cell repertoires in aging, cancer and after chemotherapy. The wider study: Repeat sampling of healthy donors over several months to years showed clear clonal overlap. The whole study produced a dataset of roughly 8.8 million TCR reads.

A mixed TRB-A/B primer pool amplified rearranged TRB by multiplex touch-down PCR. TCRdb reanalysed the multiplex PCR reads using MiXCR and keeps one entry per CDR3 protein. The sample consists of around 6,000 distinct CDR3 sequences, approximately 40% of them appearing once. Study conclusions and caveats: Healthy donors lost TCR diversity with age mainly through richness, cancer patients through richness and evenness. Compared with age-matched healthy donors, untreated hematological or solid cancer patients showed higher blood TCR clonality.

Amplification of TCR beta used genomic DNA extracted from peripheral blood. The specimen sequenced was blood. This TCR came from a human donor in good health.

This CDR3 reads CSVDAGQANYGYTF. Written as DNA, the CDR3 is TGCAGCGTTGATGCGGGGCAAGCTAACTATGGCTACACCTTC. The chain joins TRBV29-1 to TRBJ1-2, with D possibly being TRBD1 (5 bases). The CDR3 extends over 14 amino acids. V lost 3 bases and J 0 bases, leaving 11 bases between the germline ends. Germline V gene lookup returns CDR1 SQVTM and CDR2 ANQGSEA.